The 25 T cell receptor beta chains presented below share a single source sample, sequenced in a study of blood T cell repertoires in COVID-19. The protocol was immunoSEQ multiplex PCR, while the TCRdb copy is restricted to in-frame clones and leaves out a portion. The table includes approximately 460,000 clones, roughly 89% detected once. The sample was peripheral blood. Receptors were obtained from a man aged 18 to 29 with COVID-19, enrolled during active disease.

The chain combines TRBV12-3 or TRBV12-4 with TRBJ1-2; no clear D. This CDR3 region has 13 residues. The V gene lost 6 bases and the J gene lost 3 bases, with 11 bases spanning the gap. The CDR3 is CASSPSGDYGYTF. The CDR3 nucleotides read TGTGCCAGCAGCCCGAGCGGCGACTATGGCTACACCTTC.

The CDR3 region has the DNA TGTGCCAGCAGCGGGGACAGCCGTCTCTATAATTCACCCCTCCACTTT. Translating it yields CASSGDSRLYNSPLHF. V usage is TRBV5-6 and J usage is TRBJ1-6; 7 bases are shared with TRBD1. The CDR3 covers 16 residues. Trimming cost V 4 bases and J 3 bases; bases outside gene matches: 7. CDR1 is SGHDT, CDR2 YYEEEE, per germline.

This chain connects TRBV7-9 to TRBJ2-5; perhaps TRBD2 as D (7 bases). The V gene's germline CDR1 is SEHNR and CDR2 FQNEAQ (reference sequence). This CDR3 comprises 16 residues. V dropped 4 bases and J dropped 5 bases, with 20 bases sitting between them. CDR3 loop: CASSSYSGGGGETQYF. CDR3 nucleotide sequence: TGTGCCAGCAGCTCCTATTCGGGGGGCGGAGGGGAGACCCAGTACTTC.

The chain has TRBV7-9 and TRBJ2-1; 10 nucleotides agree with TRBD2. Per germline, CDR1 SEHNR and CDR2 FQNEAQ (reference sequence). The V segment lost 3 bases and the J segment 7 bases; nucleotides outside the gene matches: 6. The CDR3 is 15 amino acids. CDR3 nucleotides: TGTGCCAGCAGCTTTGGAACTAGCGGGGTTAATGAGCAGTTCTTC. It is translated as CASSFGTSGVNEQFF.

This chain uses TRBV27 with TRBJ1-6, with D possibly TRBD1 on 6 matching bases. V was clipped by 7 bases and J by 3 bases, with 22 bases between them. The germline V gene has CDR1 MNHEY and CDR2 SMNVEV (reference sequence). The CDR3 is 18 residues long. CDR3 protein: CASTVNRTGLFYNSPLHF. The CDR3 DNA reads TGTGCCAGCACCGTAAACCGAACAGGGTTATTCTATAATTCACCCCTCCACTTT.

The gene calls are TRBV3-1 (or the pseudogene TRBV3-2) and TRBJ2-7; possibly TRBD1 for D (5 bases). Trimming stripped 1 base from V and 2 bases from J, with 12 bases between. Germline V gene data show CDR1 as LGHDT and CDR2 as YNNKEL (reference sequence). The CDR3 consists of 15 residues. This chain's CDR3 is CASSQVKGRTYEQYF. Here the CDR3 DNA reads TGTGCCAGCAGCCAAGTCAAGGGGCGAACCTACGAGCAGTACTTC.

The chain is built from TRBV27 and TRBJ2-2; 7 bases line up with TRBD1. This CDR3 is built from 14 residues. Germline assignment: CDR1 MNHEY and CDR2 SMNVEV (reference sequence). After removal of 2 bases from V and 6 bases from J, the junction contained 3 bases not matched to a gene. CDR3 protein: CASSLDRVPGELFF. The DNA of the CDR3 is TGTGCCAGCAGTTTAGACAGGGTCCCCGGGGAGCTGTTTTTT.

J is TRBJ2-1 and V is TRBV11-3; 14 bases align to TRBD2. V shed 0 bases and J 6 bases; nucleotides not matched to a gene: 1. The germline V gene has CDR1 SGHNT and CDR2 YENEEA. CDR3 length equals 16 residues. The DNA for the CDR3 is TGTGCCAGCAGCTTAGAAGGGACTAGCGGGAGCAATGAGCAGTTCTTC. This gives the protein CASSLEGTSGSNEQFF.

CDR3 in amino acids: CASKNRGNEQYF. CDR3 coding DNA: TGTGCCAGCAAGAACAGGGGGAATGAGCAGTACTTC. V usage is TRBV2 and J usage is TRBJ2-7, with 8 positions matching TRBD1. CDR1 is SNHLY, CDR2 FYNNEI, per germline. This CDR3 region has 12 residues. V lost 7 bases, J lost 7 bases, and 6 bases stayed unmatched.

The rearrangement uses TRBV6-5 and TRBJ2-6; perhaps TRBD1 as D (6 bases). Germline assignment: CDR1 MNHEY and CDR2 SVGAGI. The CDR3 consists of 16 residues. With 4 bases removed from V and 3 bases from J, the gap between germline ends came to 13 bases. The chain's CDR3 is CASSLWGQSGANVLTF. CDR3 DNA: TGTGCCAGCAGTTTGTGGGGGCAAAGTGGGGCCAACGTCCTGACTTTC.

V gene TRBV4-1 combines with J gene TRBJ2-5; the D is unclear. V dropped 1 base and J dropped 5 bases, with 14 bases sitting between them. The germline CDR1 and CDR2 sequences are MGHRA and YSYEKL. This CDR3 is built from 15 residues. CDR3 DNA sequence: TGCGCCAGCAGCCAAGTGAGCACCAAGGAGGAGACCCAGTACTTC. As protein: CASSQVSTKEETQYF.

The gene calls are TRBV2 and TRBJ2-2; 7 positions match TRBD2. This CDR3 is 16 amino acids long. Looked up from germline, CDR1 is SNHLY and CDR2 is FYNNEI. After removal of 4 bases from V and 4 bases from J, the junction contained 9 bases not matched to a gene. The CDR3 DNA reads as TGTGCCAGCAGTGGGGGAGGGAGGACGGGCACCGGGGAGCTGTTTTTT. The encoded protein is CASSGGGRTGTGELFF.

As to this clone: One end of the junction is discordant with germline, which a read error may explain. The rearrangement links TRBV4-1 to TRBJ2-1, with 7 bases lining up with TRBD2. Looked up from germline, CDR1 is MGHRA and CDR2 is YSYEKL. This CDR3 is 18 amino acids long. CDR3: CASSQTPIGRAPYNEQFF. The CDR3 DNA follows: TGCGCCAGCAGCCAGACTCCCATTGGGAGGGCCCCCTACAATGAGCAATTCTTC.

J is TRBJ1-4 and V is TRBV5-1; 9 bases map to TRBD1. Germline assignment: CDR1 SGHRS and CDR2 YFSETQ. The CDR3 totals 15 residues. With V trimmed by 4 bases and J by 7 bases, 8 bases remained unmatched. The CDR3 protein is CASSATGTGSEKLFF. CDR3 nucleotide sequence: TGCGCCAGCAGCGCGACCGGGACAGGGAGTGAAAAACTGTTTTTT.

As concerns this clone: Different DNA sequences within this sample yield the same CDR3. The chain combines TRBV7-9 with TRBJ2-3; a weak D match, TRBD2 (5 bases). Trimming removed 1 base at V and 1 base at J, with 6 bases between. CDR1 and CDR2 (germline): SEHNR, FQNEAQ (reference sequence). CDR3 length: 14 amino acids. CDR3 bases: TGTGCCAGCAGCTTAGTGAGGGGCACAGATACGCAGTATTTT. The encoded protein is CASSLVRGTDTQYF.

V is TRBV19 and J is TRBJ1-2; 7 bases match TRBD1. The CDR3 extends over 13 amino acids. J lost 7 bases, V lost 6 bases, and 8 bases had no gene match. The germline CDR1 and CDR2 sequences are LNHDA and SQIVND (reference sequence). CDR3: CASRLTGERGYTF. In DNA form, the CDR3 reads TGTGCCAGTAGACTCACAGGGGAGCGTGGCTACACCTTC.

This sequence joins TRBV12-3 or TRBV12-4 and TRBJ1-1, with 7 nucleotides matching TRBD1. The V and J ends lost 5 bases and 8 bases, in that order; junction bases with no gene match: 8. This CDR3 has 13 amino acids. CDR3 region: CASSLLKTGEAFF. CDR3 nucleotide sequence: TGTGCCAGCAGTCTGCTTAAGACAGGGGAAGCTTTCTTT.

V gene TRBV4-1 combines with J gene TRBJ1-2; D is possibly TRBD1 (5 bases). This CDR3 contains 14 residues. V lost 2 bases and J 3 bases, leaving 10 bases between the germline ends. Germline V gene data show CDR1 as MGHRA and CDR2 as YSYEKL. CDR3 residues: CASSQWGRDYGYTF. The CDR3 nucleotides read TGCGCCAGCAGCCAATGGGGCAGGGACTATGGCTACACCTTC.

V and J are TRBV5-6 and TRBJ2-7, with a tentative D call TRBD2 (6 bases). Per germline, CDR1 SGHDT and CDR2 YYEEEE. This CDR3 is built from 14 residues. Trimming left V 0 bases short and J 3 bases short, with 10 bases between. The CDR3 sequence is CASSLGGGNYEQYF. The CDR3, as DNA: TGTGCCAGCAGCTTGGGCGGCGGGAACTACGAGCAGTACTTC.

The chain employs TRBV19 and TRBJ2-7, with 10 nucleotides matching TRBD1. The V and J ends lost 7 bases and 6 bases, in that order; junction bases with no gene match: 12. Germline V CDR1 and CDR2: LNHDA, SQIVND (reference sequence). This CDR3 comprises 15 residues. CDR3 bases: TGTGCCAGTACAGTCGGGGACAGGGGAACAGGCGAGCAGTACTTC. It translates to CASTVGDRGTGEQYF.

Concerning this clone itself: Other DNA variants within this sample encode the same CDR3. J is TRBJ1-1 and V is TRBV6-5; D might be TRBD1 (5 bases). V dropped 3 bases and J dropped 2 bases, with 10 bases sitting between them. Germline V gene sequence: CDR1 MNHEY, CDR2 SVGAGI. This CDR3 has 14 amino acids. The chain's CDR3 is CASSYGQGNTEAFF. The CDR3 nucleotides read TGTGCCAGCAGTTATGGGCAGGGAAACACTGAAGCTTTCTTT.

The chain carries TRBV6-5 and TRBJ1-5; D is undetermined. V gave up 10 bases and J gave up 3 bases, with 16 bases separating them. Germline lookup yields CDR1 MNHEY and CDR2 SVGAGI. CDR3 length equals 14 residues. The CDR3 here is CATSRYANNQPQHF. In nucleotides, the CDR3 is TGTGCCACCTCCCGGTATGCTAACAATCAGCCCCAGCATTTT.

The rearrangement joins TRBV5-1 to TRBJ2-1, with D maybe TRBD2 (6 bases). In germline, CDR1 is SGHRS, CDR2 YFSETQ. Trimming left V 2 bases short and J 6 bases short, with 12 bases between. This CDR3 region has 14 residues. As DNA, the CDR3 is TGCGCCAGCAGCTTAGGAGGGCCCCCCAATGAGCAGTTCTTC. Protein product: CASSLGGPPNEQFF.

This clone was seen once. The same CDR3 is also encoded by other DNA sequences in this sample. CDR3 loop: CAISGEGETQYF. CDR3 nucleotide sequence: TGTGCCATCAGTGGGGAGGGAGAGACCCAGTACTTC. This chain links TRBV10-3 with TRBJ2-5; TRBD2 aligns across 7 bases. Losses at the gene ends were 4 bases for V and 4 bases for J; bases not matched to a gene: 0. The CDR3 totals 12 residues. Germline V gives CDR1 ENHRY, CDR2 SYGVKD.

This clone was counted once. The rearrangement joins TRBV11-3 to TRBJ2-1; 7 nucleotides line up with TRBD2. The CDR3 covers 11 residues. CDR1 and CDR2 from the germline V gene are SGHNT and YENEEA. J lost 8 bases, V lost 5 bases, and 0 bases had no gene match. The CDR3 bases are TGTGCCAGCAGCCGGGGGGATGAGCAGTTCTTC. Translation: CASSRGDEQFF.